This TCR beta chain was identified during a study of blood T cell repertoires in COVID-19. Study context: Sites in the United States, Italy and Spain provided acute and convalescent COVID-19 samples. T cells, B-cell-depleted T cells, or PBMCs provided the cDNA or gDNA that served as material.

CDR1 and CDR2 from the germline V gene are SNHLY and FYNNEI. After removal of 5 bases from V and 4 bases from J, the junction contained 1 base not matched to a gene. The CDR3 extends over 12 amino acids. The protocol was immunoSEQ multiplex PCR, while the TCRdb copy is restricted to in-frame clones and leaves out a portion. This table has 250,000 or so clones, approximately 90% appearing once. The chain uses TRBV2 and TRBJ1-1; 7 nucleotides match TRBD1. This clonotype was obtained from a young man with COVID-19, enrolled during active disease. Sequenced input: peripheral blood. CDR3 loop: CASSWDSTEAFF. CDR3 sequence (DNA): TGTGCCAGCAGTTGGGACAGCACTGAAGCTTTCTTT.